The TCR beta chain described here comes from a study of shared clonotypes between healthy human individuals. Study as a whole: Donors, aged 18 to 49, were a couple of women and a few men. Three CD4 naive, three CD4 memory, two CD8 naive and one CD8 memory plate were used per donor. Study findings and constraints: Clonotypes that were shared across a few donors made up 4.5% to 5% of naive CD4 clonotypes. In contrast to clonotypes shared by all four donors, non-shared clonotypes had lower generation probabilities.

Details on this clone: What it recognizes is unknown.

Repertoires were generated with immunoSEQ multiplex PCR, while TCRdb's copy carries only in-frame clones and drops some. The table includes some 2,000,000 clones, 85% to 95% detected once. Germline-derived CDR1 and CDR2 are SGHTS and YDEGEE. This CDR3 comprises 11 residues. V was pared by 3 bases and J by 9 bases, with 9 bases between. The source material was naive CD4+ T cells sorted from blood. Subset described: CD45RA+ positively selected. The chain employs TRBV5-8 and TRBJ1-1; D not resolved. The sequence was obtained from a man younger than 35 in good health. The CDR3 reads CASSSAAQAFF. DNA for the CDR3: TGTGCCAGCAGCTCGGCAGCTCAAGCTTTCTTT.